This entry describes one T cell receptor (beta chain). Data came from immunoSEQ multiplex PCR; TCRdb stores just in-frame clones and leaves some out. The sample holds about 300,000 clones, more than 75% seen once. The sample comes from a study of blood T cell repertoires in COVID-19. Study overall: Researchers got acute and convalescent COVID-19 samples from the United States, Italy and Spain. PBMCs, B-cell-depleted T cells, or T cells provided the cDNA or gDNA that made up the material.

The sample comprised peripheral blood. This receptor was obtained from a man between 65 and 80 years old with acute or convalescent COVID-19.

CDR3 sequence: CASSSERGNEQFF. For the CDR3, the DNA is TGTGCCAGCAGCTCTGAGAGGGGGAATGAGCAGTTCTTC. The chain joins TRBV7-8 to TRBJ2-1, with D perhaps matching TRBD1 (6 bases). Looked up from germline, CDR1 is SGHVS and CDR2 is FQNEAQ. V shed 4 bases and J shed 7 bases, with 11 bases lying between them. There are 13 residues in the CDR3.